Listed below are T cell receptor beta chains from one sample, sequenced in a study of blood T cell repertoires in COVID-19. The repertoire was sequenced with immunoSEQ multiplex PCR; TCRdb's copy has only in-frame clones and lacks some. The table has 150,000 or so clones, around 86% seen once. Sample: peripheral blood. These TCRs come from a woman aged 70-85 years with COVID-19, enrolled during active disease. Each CDR3 is given with its conserved first and last residue. A D gene is named only where the DNA matches it firmly. Rows may omit the clone size; those that give it use once, few, many or a size class.

TRBD1 | 13 | - | TRBJ2-1 | TRBV12-3/TRBV12-4 | TGTGCCAGCAGTTCCAAGACAGGGGATGAGCAGTTCTTC | CASSSKTGDEQFF
- | 15 | - | TRBJ2-7 | TRBV19 | TGTGCCAGTACCATATCCCACAGCTTCGGCTACGAGCAGTACTTC | CASTISHSFGYEQYF
TRBD2 | 16 | - | TRBJ2-1 | TRBV7-2 | TGTGCCAGCAGCTTAGTCGGGGGGGGCTCCTACAATGAGCAGTTCTTC | CASSLVGGGSYNEQFF
TRBD2 | 13 | - | TRBJ2-2 | TRBV29-1 | TGCAGCGTTGAGCAAACTAGCGCCGGGGAGCTGTTTTTT | CSVEQTSAGELFF
TRBD1 | 14 | few | TRBJ1-1 | TRBV18 | TGTGCCAGCTCACTAGGACAGGGGAATCCTGAAGCTTTCTTT | CASSLGQGNPEAFF
- | 11 | - | TRBJ2-7 | TRBV20-1 | TGCAGTGCTGGGTACCCTAGCGAGCAGTACTTC | CSAGYPSEQYF
- | 16 | - | TRBJ1-1 | TRBV13 | TGTGCCAGCAGCTTAATTGTACAGGACCGGAACACTGAAGCTTTCTTT | CASSLIVQDRNTEAFF
- | 12 | once | TRBJ2-3 | TRBV5-1 | TGCGCCAGCAGCTTGGCTGCAGATACGCAGTATTTT | CASSLAADTQYF
TRBD1 | 15 | - | TRBJ2-7 | TRBV6-4 | TGTGCCAGCAGTGAATCCGGGACAGGGCCCTACGAGCAGTACTTC | CASSESGTGPYEQYF
- | 13 | - | TRBJ1-2 | TRBV28 | TGTGCCAGCAGCGCCAGGGATAACTATGGCTACACCTTC | CASSARDNYGYTF
TRBD1 | 15 | few | TRBJ1-1 | TRBV5-1 | TGCGCCAGCAGCTGGGGACAGGGACTGGACACTGAAGCTTTCTTT | CASSWGQGLDTEAFF
TRBD2 | 17 | - | TRBJ2-3 | TRBV28 | TGTGCCAGCAGTTTAGCGGGGGGCCACGGGGGCACAGATACGCAGTATTTT | CASSLAGGHGGTDTQYF
- | 13 | - | TRBJ2-5 | TRBV4-2 | TGTGCCAGCAGCCAAGATCGGAGGGAGACCCAGTACTTC | CASSQDRRETQYF
- | 14 | few | TRBJ1-2 | TRBV30 | TGTGCCGCAAATCGGGACATGTCTAACTATGGCTACACCTTC | CAANRDMSNYGYTF
TRBD2 | 17 | - | TRBJ2-7 | TRBV3-1/TRBV3-2 | TGTGCCAGCAGCCAGATCGCCAGCGGGGGGGCCTCCTACGAGCAGTACTTC | CASSQIASGGASYEQYF